A selection of T cell receptor beta chains follows, all from one sample in a study of T cells in Graves' hyperthyroidism and ophthalmopathy. Via MiXCR, TCRdb re-called the multiplex PCR reads, giving one row per CDR3 protein. Seen here are 700,000 to 950,000 distinct CDR3 sequences, 30% to 40% observed once, and the top ten hold approximately 31%. The specimen was blood. The receptors shown here come from a woman aged 40 to 50 with Graves' hyperthyroidism. Each CDR3 is given without its conserved first and last residue. Each record gives: V gene, clone size, CDR3 protein. Size is omitted from some rows. Given values are once, few, many or a class for expanded clones.

>TRBV7-8|NA
ASSPKRGVGGTEAF
>TRBV19|few
ASSINPSRQVDRGDGYT
>TRBV24-1|NA
ATSDRGGSTDTQY
>TRBV7-9|NA
ASSPQRSGTEAF
>TRBV19|many
ASSTSTGAPYEQY
>TRBV6-5|NA
ASSSGGQGYEQY
>TRBV12-3/TRBV12-4|few
ASSRREGAGGYT
>TRBV20-1|NA
SAAKVEDVANTGELF
>TRBV29-1|many
SSKGYSNTEAF
>TRBV9|NA
ASSVVGAQSYNEQF
>TRBV20-1|many
SADGRAGAQETQY
>TRBV29-1|NA
SVDNAGLETQY
>TRBV27|few
ASSLLGTNQPQH
>TRBV5-6|NA
ASSLRRQGRETQY
>TRBV19|few
ASSISFRRDQPQH
>TRBV2|many
ASSGRKGVNTEAF
>TRBV4-3|NA
ASSQEVVLQNTEAF
>TRBV4-3|many
ASSQDLSNTEAF
>TRBV20-1|few
SAPSGGTLNQPQH
>TRBV2|many
ASSERARASNQPQH